Presented here are 9 T cell receptor beta chains from one specimen sequenced in a study of a mutant IDH1 vaccine in newly diagnosed glioma. Repertoires were generated with immunoSEQ multiplex PCR, while TCRdb's copy carries only in-frame clones and drops some. The table shows about 88,000 clones, with 82% occurring only once. Indicated time point: baseline, week 1 (first vaccination visit). This sample's treatment: pre-vaccination baseline after standard-of-care therapy. The sample here was PBMCs, taken from a glioma patient treated with radiotherapy, temozolomide or both. These receptors were taken from a man in his forties with glioma. Some clones in this sample may be carry-over from other donors' samples.

The chain is built from TRBV19 and TRBJ1-4, with no clear D. Trimming removed 8 bases from V and 4 bases from J, with 14 bases in between. From germline, CDR1 is LNHDA and CDR2 SQIVND (reference sequence). CDR3 length: 14 residues. The CDR3 spells CASLSLGGNEKLFF. Written as DNA, the CDR3 is TGTGCCAGTCTCTCGCTCGGAGGTAATGAAAAACTGTTTTTT.

This rearrangement joins TRBV5-4 to TRBJ2-1, with TRBD2 matching over 8 bases. V lost 1 base to trimming and J lost 0 bases; unmatched junction nucleotides: 0. Germline V gene lookup returns CDR1 SGHNT and CDR2 YYREEE (reference sequence). The CDR3 is made up of 15 amino acids. The CDR3 protein is CASSLRGGSYNEQFF. CDR3 in DNA: TGTGCCAGCAGCTTGCGGGGGGGCTCCTACAATGAGCAGTTCTTC.

V and J are TRBV6-5 and TRBJ2-3; TRBD2 agrees at 8 bases. V was clipped by 10 bases and J by 8 bases; unmatched bases: 14. The CDR3 has 14 amino acids. Germline loops: CDR1 MNHEY, CDR2 SVGAGI. The CDR3 here is CATAKRGKFGTQYF. Here the CDR3 DNA reads TGTGCCACCGCTAAGCGGGGGAAGTTCGGTACGCAGTATTTT.

The chain uses TRBV14 and TRBJ1-4; D uncertain. Germline CDR1 reads SGHDN; CDR2 reads FVKESK. The V and J ends lost 4 bases and 6 bases respectively, with 9 bases between them. The CDR3 runs 13 residues. The CDR3 here is CASSLSFYEKLFF. The CDR3 nucleotides are TGTGCCAGCAGCCTGAGTTTTTATGAAAAACTGTTTTTT.

This sequence joins TRBV2 and TRBJ1-2; 8 nucleotides agree with TRBD1. This CDR3 is 13 amino acids long. The germline gives CDR1 SNHLY, CDR2 FYNNEI. Losses at the gene ends were 4 bases for V and 5 bases for J; bases not matched to a gene: 3. The CDR3 DNA is TGTGCCAGCAGTGGCAGGGGGCGTTATGGCTACACCTTC. It is translated as CASSGRGRYGYTF.

The chain employs TRBV2 and TRBJ2-7; D might be TRBD1 (6 bases). The germline gives CDR1 SNHLY, CDR2 FYNNEI. The CDR3 loop spans 13 amino acids. Trimming removed 0 bases from V and 8 bases from J, with 11 bases in between. The CDR3 region has the DNA TGTGCCAGCAGTGAAGCGGAGACAGGAAAGCAGTACTTC. Translation gives CASSEAETGKQYF.

This chain links TRBV6-6 with TRBJ2-3; 11 nucleotides match TRBD2. The CDR3 consists of 15 residues. Germline CDR1 reads MNHNY; CDR2 reads SVGAGI (reference sequence). V dropped 6 bases and J dropped 3; count of bases not matched to a gene: 5. This CDR3 is CASRETSGETDTQYF. CDR3 nucleotides: TGTGCCAGCAGGGAGACTAGCGGGGAAACAGATACGCAGTATTTT.

V is TRBV6-5 and J is TRBJ1-3; D gene ambiguous. The CDR3 runs to 16 residues. Deletions cut 4 bases from V and 0 bases from J, with 13 bases between. Germline CDR1 and CDR2: MNHEY and SVGAGI. This CDR3 is CASSSERVTSGNTIYF. Here the CDR3 DNA reads TGTGCCAGCAGTTCCGAGAGGGTGACCTCTGGAAACACCATATATTTT.

This clone came up once. The V gene is TRBV9, the J gene TRBJ2-7; D may be TRBD2 (5 bases). V gave up 0 bases and J gave up 5 bases, with 9 bases separating them. CDR3 size: 13 residues. Germline CDR1 reads SGDLS; CDR2 reads YYNGEE. The CDR3 here is CASSVDTRDEQYF. In DNA form, the CDR3 reads TGTGCCAGCAGCGTAGATACGAGGGACGAGCAGTACTTC.